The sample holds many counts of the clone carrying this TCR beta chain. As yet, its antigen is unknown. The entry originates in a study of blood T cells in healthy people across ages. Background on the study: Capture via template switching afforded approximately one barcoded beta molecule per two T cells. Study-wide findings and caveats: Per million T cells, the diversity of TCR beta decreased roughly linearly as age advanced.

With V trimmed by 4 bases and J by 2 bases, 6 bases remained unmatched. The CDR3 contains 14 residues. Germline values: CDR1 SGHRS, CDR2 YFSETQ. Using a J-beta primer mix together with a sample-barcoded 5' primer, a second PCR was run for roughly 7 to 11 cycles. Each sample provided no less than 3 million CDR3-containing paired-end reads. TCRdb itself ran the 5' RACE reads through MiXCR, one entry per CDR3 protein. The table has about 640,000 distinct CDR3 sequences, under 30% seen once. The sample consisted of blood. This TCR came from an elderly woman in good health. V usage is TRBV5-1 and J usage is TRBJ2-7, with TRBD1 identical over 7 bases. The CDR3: CASSLDRAAYEQYF. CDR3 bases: TGCGCCAGCAGCCTTGACAGGGCCGCCTACGAGCAGTACTTC.